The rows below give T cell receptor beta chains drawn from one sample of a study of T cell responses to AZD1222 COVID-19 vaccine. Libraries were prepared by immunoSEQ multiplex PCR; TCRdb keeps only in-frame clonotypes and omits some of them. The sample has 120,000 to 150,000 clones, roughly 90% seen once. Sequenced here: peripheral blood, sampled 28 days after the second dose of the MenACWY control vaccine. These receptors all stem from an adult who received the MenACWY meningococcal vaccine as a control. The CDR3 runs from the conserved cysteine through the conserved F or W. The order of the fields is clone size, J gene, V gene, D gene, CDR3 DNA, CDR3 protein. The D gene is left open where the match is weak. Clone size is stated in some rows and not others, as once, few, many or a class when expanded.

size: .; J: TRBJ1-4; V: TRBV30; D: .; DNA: TGTGCCTGGATTCCCGAACAGGGTAATGAAAAACTGTTTTTT; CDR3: CAWIPEQGNEKLFF
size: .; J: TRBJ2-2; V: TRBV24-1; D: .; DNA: TGTGCCACCAGTGTGGCAAAACCACGACGGGCCGGGGAGCTGTTTTTT; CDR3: CATSVAKPRRAGELFF
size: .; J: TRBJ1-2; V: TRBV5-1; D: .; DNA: TGCGCCAGCAGTCTCGGGGGGAGCGGCTCGGAAGGCTACACCTTC; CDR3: CASSLGGSGSEGYTF
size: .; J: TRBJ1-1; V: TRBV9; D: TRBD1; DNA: TGTGCCAGCAGCGTAGTCCAGGGGGTTGGGAACACTGAAGCTTTCTTT; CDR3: CASSVVQGVGNTEAFF
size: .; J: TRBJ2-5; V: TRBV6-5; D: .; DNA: TGTGCCAGCAGTCTCCGAGGGGAGACCCAGTACTTC; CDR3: CASSLRGETQYF
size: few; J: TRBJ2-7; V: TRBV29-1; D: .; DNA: TGCAGCGGACGGAGCTCCTACGAGCAGTACTTC; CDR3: CSGRSSYEQYF
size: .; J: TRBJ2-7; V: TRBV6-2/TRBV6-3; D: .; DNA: TGTGCCAGCAGTTACCCCGACTACGAGCAGTACTTC; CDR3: CASSYPDYEQYF
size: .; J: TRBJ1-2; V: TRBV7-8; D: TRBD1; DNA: TGTGCCAGCAGCCCGGGACAGGGGCCCAGCCGGGGCTACACCTTC; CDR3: CASSPGQGPSRGYTF
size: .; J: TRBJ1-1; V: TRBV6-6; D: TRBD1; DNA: TGTGCCACCCAGGGGGCGCGGGAAGCTTTCTTT; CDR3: CATQGAREAFF
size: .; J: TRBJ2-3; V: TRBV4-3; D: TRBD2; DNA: TGCGCCAGCAGCCAAACAGCGGGAGATTTAGATACGCAGTATTTT; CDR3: CASSQTAGDLDTQYF
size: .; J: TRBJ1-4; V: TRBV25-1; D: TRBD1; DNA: TGTGCCAGCAGTGATCCAGGGACAGGGGACAATGAAAAACTGTTTTTT; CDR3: CASSDPGTGDNEKLFF
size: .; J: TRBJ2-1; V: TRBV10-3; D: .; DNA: TGTGCCATCAGTGAGACGGAAAGCTCCTACAATGAGCAGTTCTTC; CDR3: CAISETESSYNEQFF
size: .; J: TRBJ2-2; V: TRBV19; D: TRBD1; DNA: TGTGCCAGTAGTAACACAGGGGGAGGTACCGGGGAGCTGTTTTTT; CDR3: CASSNTGGGTGELFF
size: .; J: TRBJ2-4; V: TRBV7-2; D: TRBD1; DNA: TGTGCCAGCAGCTTACAACAGGGGGCTGAAAACATTCAGTACTTC; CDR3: CASSLQQGAENIQYF
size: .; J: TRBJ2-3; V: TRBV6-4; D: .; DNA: TGTGCCAGCAGTGACCGGGGGCGACTCGGCACAGATACGCAGTATTTT; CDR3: CASSDRGRLGTDTQYF
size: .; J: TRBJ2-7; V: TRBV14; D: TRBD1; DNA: TGTGCCAGCAGCCAAGCGAACAGGGGTTACGAGCAGTACTTC; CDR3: CASSQANRGYEQYF
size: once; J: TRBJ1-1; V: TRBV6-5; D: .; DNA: TGTGCCAGCAGTTACACGAGTGGGGGGGGCTACACTGAAGCTTTCTTT; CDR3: CASSYTSGGGYTEAFF
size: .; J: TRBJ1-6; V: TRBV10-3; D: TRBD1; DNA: TGTGCCATCAAAGGGACAGCCAATTCACCCCTCCACTTT; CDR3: CAIKGTANSPLHF
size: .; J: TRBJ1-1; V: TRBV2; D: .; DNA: TGTGCCAGCAGTAGGACAGCGAACACTGAAGCTTTCTTT; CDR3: CASSRTANTEAFF
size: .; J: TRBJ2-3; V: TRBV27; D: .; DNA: TGTGCCAGCAGTTTTCTTGGGGGGAAAGGGTATTTT; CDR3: CASSFLGGKGYF
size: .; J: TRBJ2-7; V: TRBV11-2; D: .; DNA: TGTGCCAGCAGCTTGCGGCCGTTTTCCTACGAGCAGTACTTC; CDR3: CASSLRPFSYEQYF
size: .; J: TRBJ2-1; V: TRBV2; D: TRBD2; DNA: TGTGCCAGCAGGTCTTCCGGGACTAGCGGGGTAAATGAGCAGTTCTTC; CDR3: CASRSSGTSGVNEQFF
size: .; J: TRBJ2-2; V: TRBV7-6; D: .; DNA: TGTGCCAGCAGCTCGGGACTGGTGAACACCGGGGAGCTGTTTTTT; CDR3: CASSSGLVNTGELFF
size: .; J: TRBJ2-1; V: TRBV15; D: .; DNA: TGTGCCACCAGCAGGAGCTACAATGAGCAGTTCTTC; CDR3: CATSRSYNEQFF
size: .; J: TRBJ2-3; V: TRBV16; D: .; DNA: TGTGCCAGCAGCCAATCGGATAGGAGAGCAGATACGCAGTATTTT; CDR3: CASSQSDRRADTQYF
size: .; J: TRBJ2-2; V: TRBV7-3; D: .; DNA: TGTGCCAGCAGTCAGGGCTATGGCACCGGGGAGCTGTTTTTT; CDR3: CASSQGYGTGELFF
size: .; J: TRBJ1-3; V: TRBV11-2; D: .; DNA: TGTGCCAGCAGCTTAGTAACGGCAAACACCATATATTTT; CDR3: CASSLVTANTIYF
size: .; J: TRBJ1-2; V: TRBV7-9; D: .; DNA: TGTGCCAGCAGCTTAAATAGGGGTTTGGGCCTGAACGATGGCTACACCTTC; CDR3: CASSLNRGLGLNDGYTF
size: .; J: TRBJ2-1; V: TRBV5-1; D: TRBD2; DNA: TGCGCCAGCAGCTTGTGGCTAGCGGGGGGGTACAATGAGCAGTTCTTC; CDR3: CASSLWLAGGYNEQFF
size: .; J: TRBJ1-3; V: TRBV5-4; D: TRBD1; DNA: TGTGCCAGCAGCCAGACAGGGAAGGCGGGAAACACCATATATTTT; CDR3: CASSQTGKAGNTIYF
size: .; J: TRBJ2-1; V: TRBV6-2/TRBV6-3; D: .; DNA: TGTGCCAGCAGTTACTCCAGGATTGCGGAAGGGGTCAATGAGCAGTTCTTC; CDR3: CASSYSRIAEGVNEQFF
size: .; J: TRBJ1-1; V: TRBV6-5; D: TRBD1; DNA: TGTGCCAGCAGACCCCAGGGGGCTCGGGAAGCTTTCTTT; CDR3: CASRPQGAREAFF
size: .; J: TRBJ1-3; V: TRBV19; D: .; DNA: TGTGCCAGTAAGAATCCCGGGCACTCTGGAAACACCATATATTTT; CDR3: CASKNPGHSGNTIYF
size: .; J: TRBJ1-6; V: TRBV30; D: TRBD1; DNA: TGTGCCTGGGTTGTGGACAGGATCAATTCACCCCTCCACTTT; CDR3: CAWVVDRINSPLHF
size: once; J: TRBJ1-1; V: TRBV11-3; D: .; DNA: TGTGCCAGCAGCTTTACGGGTCCCGGCACTGAAGCTTTCTTT; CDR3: CASSFTGPGTEAFF
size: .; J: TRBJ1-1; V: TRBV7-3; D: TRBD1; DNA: TGTGCCAGCAGCTTTGCAGGGGGCAACACTGAAGCTTTCTTT; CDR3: CASSFAGGNTEAFF
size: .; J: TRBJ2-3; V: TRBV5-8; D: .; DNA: TGTGCCAGCAGCCCCCGGCGGGGGCGAAAAGATACGCAGTATTTT; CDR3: CASSPRRGRKDTQYF
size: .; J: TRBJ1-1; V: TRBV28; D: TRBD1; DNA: TGTGCCAGCATAAGGGGGGACAGCTTCACTGAAGCTTTCTTT; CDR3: CASIRGDSFTEAFF
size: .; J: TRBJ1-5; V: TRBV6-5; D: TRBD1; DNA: TGTGCCAGCAAAATGACAGGGTCGCATCAGCCCCAGCATTTT; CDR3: CASKMTGSHQPQHF
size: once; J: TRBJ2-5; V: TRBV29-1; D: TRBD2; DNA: TGCAGCGCAGGACTAGCGGGATCCCAGACCCAGTACTTC; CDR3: CSAGLAGSQTQYF
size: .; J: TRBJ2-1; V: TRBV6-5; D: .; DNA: TGTGCCAGCAGGGGCGACAGCTACAATGAGCAGTTCTTC; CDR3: CASRGDSYNEQFF
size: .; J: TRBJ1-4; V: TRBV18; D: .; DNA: TGTGCCAGCTCCGAATGGGTCTCAACTAATGAAAAACTGTTTTTT; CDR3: CASSEWVSTNEKLFF
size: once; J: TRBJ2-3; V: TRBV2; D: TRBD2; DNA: TGTGCCAGCAGTACTAGCGGGGGATTCACAGATACGCAGTATTTT; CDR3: CASSTSGGFTDTQYF
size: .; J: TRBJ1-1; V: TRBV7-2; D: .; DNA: TGTGCCAGCAACGATGTAGGGAGGACTGAAGCTTTCTTT; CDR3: CASNDVGRTEAFF
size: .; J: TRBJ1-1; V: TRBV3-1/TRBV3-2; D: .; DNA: TGTGCCAGCAGCCAATACATGAACACTGAAGCTTTCTTT; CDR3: CASSQYMNTEAFF
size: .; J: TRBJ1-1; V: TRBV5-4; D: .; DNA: TGTGCCAGCAGCTTTGGAAAGGGGAATCCTCTGGGCACTGAAGCTTTCTTT; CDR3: CASSFGKGNPLGTEAFF
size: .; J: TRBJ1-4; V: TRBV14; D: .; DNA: TGTGCCAGCAGCCAAGGAGGGGTCGGTGAAAAACTGTTTTTT; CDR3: CASSQGGVGEKLFF
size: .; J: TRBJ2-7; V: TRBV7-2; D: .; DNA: TGTGCCAGCAGCTTAGCGTCAACGAGCTCCTACGAGCAGTACTTC; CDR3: CASSLASTSSYEQYF
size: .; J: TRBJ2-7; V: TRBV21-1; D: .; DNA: TGTGCCAGCCTACATAATGGGGCCGAAGGCTACGAGCAGTACTTC; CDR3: CASLHNGAEGYEQYF
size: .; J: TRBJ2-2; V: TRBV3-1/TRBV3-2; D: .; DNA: TGTGCCAGCAGCCGACCCACCGGGGAGCTGTTTTTT; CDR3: CASSRPTGELFF
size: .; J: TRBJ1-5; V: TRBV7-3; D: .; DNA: TGTGCCAGCAGCCCAGAGGCCCTTACCAATCAGCCCCAGCATTTT; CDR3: CASSPEALTNQPQHF
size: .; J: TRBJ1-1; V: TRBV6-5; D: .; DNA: TGTGCCAGCAGTAGGGGTGGGGCTGAAGCTTTCTTT; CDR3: CASSRGGAEAFF
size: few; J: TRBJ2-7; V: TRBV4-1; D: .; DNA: TGCGCCAGCAGCCAAGCCCGGACATTTTCCTCCTACGAGCAGTACTTC; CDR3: CASSQARTFSSYEQYF
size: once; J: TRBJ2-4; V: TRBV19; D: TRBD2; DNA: TGTGCCAGTACTAGCGGGGGGCGGGGCATTCAGTACTTC; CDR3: CASTSGGRGIQYF
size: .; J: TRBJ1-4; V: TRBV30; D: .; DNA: TGTGCCTGGGGTACAGGCATGAGTAATGAAAAACTGTTTTTT; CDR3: CAWGTGMSNEKLFF
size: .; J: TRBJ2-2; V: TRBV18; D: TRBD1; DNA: TGTGCCAGCTCACCACCGGGACAGGTGAACACCGGGGAGCTGTTTTTT; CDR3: CASSPPGQVNTGELFF
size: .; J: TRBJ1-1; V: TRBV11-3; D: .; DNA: TGTGCCAGCAGCTTAGGGGGGGCTCTCGCAGGCCGGAACACTGAAGCTTTCTTT; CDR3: CASSLGGALAGRNTEAFF
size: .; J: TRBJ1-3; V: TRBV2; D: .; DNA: TGTGCCAGCAGGACGACACCACTCTCTGGAAACACCATATATTTT; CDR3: CASRTTPLSGNTIYF
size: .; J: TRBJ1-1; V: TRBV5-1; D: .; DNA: TGCGCCAGCAGCCCCATTGCGATCCAGACTGAAGCTTTCTTT; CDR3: CASSPIAIQTEAFF